The 29 T cell receptor beta chains in this list originate from one sample, sequenced in a study of blood T cells in healthy people across ages. Using a J-beta primer mix together with a sample-barcoded 5' primer, a second PCR was run for about 6 to 12 cycles. TCRdb reanalysed the 5' RACE reads using MiXCR and keeps one entry per CDR3 protein. The sample includes 890,000 or so distinct CDR3 sequences, 60% to 80% of them seen just once. What was sequenced was blood. These receptors all come from a man aged 25-45 years in good health.

The V and J genes are TRBV6-2 or TRBV6-3 and TRBJ1-2, with unresolved D. Per germline, CDR1 MNHEY and CDR2 SVGEGT. The V end was cut by 4 bases, the J end by 10 bases, with 22 bases between. The CDR3 runs 15 residues. The CDR3 loop reads CASSSYSLENTDYTF. CDR3 bases: TGTGCCAGCAGTTCCTATAGTTTGGAGAACACGGACTACACCTTC.

This CDR3 is CASRAGGAQPQHF. In DNA, the CDR3 is TGTGCCAGCAGGGCAGGGGGCGCGCAGCCCCAGCATTTT. The V and J genes are TRBV6-5 and TRBJ1-5, with TRBD1 matching over 8 bases. V dropped 6 bases and J dropped 7; count of bases not matched to a gene: 5. The V gene's germline CDR1 is MNHEY and CDR2 SVGAGI. CDR3 size: 13 residues.

The chain has TRBV29-1 and TRBJ2-7; possible D gene TRBD1, 6 bases. The end of the DNA aligns better with TRBJ2-5, so the J call may be wrong. Germline loops: CDR1 SQVTM, CDR2 ANQGSEA. The CDR3 runs 12 residues. This CDR3 is CSVFGQGGTQYF. CDR3 coding DNA: TGCAGCGTGTTTGGACAAGGGGGGACCCAGTACTTC.

The chain has TRBV7-9 and TRBJ2-1; maybe TRBD2 (5 bases). Germline CDR1 SEHNR, CDR2 FQNEAQ (reference sequence). The CDR3 length is 12 residues. Trimming shortened V by 7 bases and J by 9 bases, and 13 bases separated the two germline ends. CDR3 sequence: CASISSSGEQFF. The CDR3 nucleotides are TGTGCCAGCATAAGTAGCAGCGGTGAGCAGTTCTTC.

This chain joins TRBV7-3 and TRBJ2-1, with TRBD2 identical over 13 bases. CDR1 SGHTA and CDR2 FQGTGA come from the germline V gene. The CDR3 runs to 17 residues. V was pared by 5 bases and J by 0 bases, with 4 bases of the junction left unmatched. The CDR3 DNA sequence: TGTGCCAGCAGCCCGACTAGCGGGGGGCACTCCTACAATGAGCAGTTCTTC. Residues: CASSPTSGGHSYNEQFF.

V gene TRBV27 combines with J gene TRBJ2-7; D tentatively reads TRBD1 or TRBD2 (7 bases each). From germline, CDR1 is MNHEY and CDR2 SMNVEV (reference sequence). This CDR3 contains 17 residues. Trimming shortened V by 5 bases and J by 2 bases, and 22 bases separated the two germline ends. The CDR3 DNA sequence: TGTGCCAGCAGTGCTAATCGACAGGGAGGGCTACCCTACGAGCAGTACTTC. Translating it yields CASSANRQGGLPYEQYF.

The V gene is TRBV27, the J gene TRBJ1-2; D is perhaps TRBD1 (6 bases). Trimming removed 2 bases at V and 7 bases at J, with 17 bases between. CDR3 length: 15 amino acids. Germline V gene lookup returns CDR1 MNHEY and CDR2 SMNVEV (reference sequence). CDR3: CASSLRGARGGGYTF. CDR3 sequence (DNA): TGTGCCAGCAGTTTAAGGGGGGCCAGGGGTGGTGGCTACACCTTC.

This clonotype turned up a few times. CDR3 loop: CASSQGGQGDNEQFF. The DNA of the CDR3 is TGTGCCAGCAGCCAAGGGGGACAGGGAGACAATGAGCAGTTCTTC. The genes are TRBV4-2 and TRBJ2-1, with 9 bases identical to TRBD1. Unmatched junction bases numbered 3, after V lost 1 base and J lost 5 bases. CDR1 is LGHNA, CDR2 YNFKEQ, per germline. The CDR3 length is 15 residues.

The chain employs TRBV11-2 and TRBJ2-1, with 7 positions matching TRBD1. The CDR3 consists of 15 residues. The germline gives CDR1 SGHAT, CDR2 FQNNGV. The V segment lost 5 bases and the J segment 6 bases; nucleotides outside the gene matches: 10. CDR3 in amino acids: CASSTRQGNGNEQFF. For the CDR3, the DNA is TGTGCCAGCAGCACCCGACAGGGTAATGGCAATGAGCAGTTCTTC.

The sample holds a few counts of this clonotype. The chain employs TRBV7-2 and TRBJ2-3; 8 bases map to TRBD2. The CDR3 covers 15 residues. The germline CDR1 and CDR2 sequences are SGHTA and FQGNSA. V lost 1 base and J lost 5; bases outside the gene matches: 5. The CDR3 protein is CASSLGVLAGDTQYF. In DNA, the CDR3 is TGTGCCAGCAGCTTAGGGGTGCTAGCGGGAGATACGCAGTATTTT.

The rearrangement links TRBV7-9 to TRBJ2-7; TRBD2 aligns across 10 bases. The J call is in doubt because the DNA end fits TRBJ2-1 better. The CDR3 length is 15 residues. Germline V gene data show CDR1 as SEHNR and CDR2 as FQNEAQ (reference sequence). CDR3 amino acids: CASSPQLAGSNEQFF. The CDR3 DNA follows: TGTGCCAGCAGCCCCCAACTAGCGGGGAGCAATGAGCAGTTCTTC.

The V gene is TRBV5-1, the J gene TRBJ2-7; 7 bases are a match to TRBD1. The V segment lost 4 bases and the J segment 2 bases; nucleotides outside the gene matches: 9. Per germline, CDR1 SGHRS and CDR2 YFSETQ. The CDR3 loop spans 15 amino acids. The CDR3: CASSKSGTETYEQYF. CDR3 in DNA: TGCGCCAGCAGCAAATCCGGGACAGAAACCTACGAGCAGTACTTC.

CDR3 loop: CSAIPGPSTDTQYF. The CDR3 nucleotides read TGCAGTGCTATCCCGGGGCCGAGCACAGATACGCAGTATTTT. The V call is TRBV20-1, the J call TRBJ2-3; D assignment may be TRBD1 or TRBD2 (5 bases each). The CDR3 extends over 14 amino acids. Between the trimmed V and J ends, which lost 4 bases and 0 bases, there was a span of 11 bases. Per germline, CDR1 DFQATT and CDR2 SNEGSKA (reference sequence).

The chain recombines TRBV28 with TRBJ2-5; tentatively, D is TRBD1 (5 bases). Germline CDR1 and CDR2: MDHEN and SYDVKM. Trimming pared 4 bases from V and 1 base from J, leaving 16 bases between. This CDR3 has 16 residues. CDR3 bases: TGTGCCAGCAGTTGGGGTGAGACAAGGGGCCAAGAGACCCAGTACTTC. Its translation: CASSWGETRGQETQYF.

This sequence joins TRBV5-1 and TRBJ2-3, with D perhaps assigned TRBD1 or TRBD2 (6 bases each). CDR3 length: 14 amino acids. The germline V and J ends were trimmed by 3 bases and 2 bases, with 10 bases remaining between them. Germline loops: CDR1 SGHRS, CDR2 YFSETQ. As DNA, the CDR3 is TGCGCCAGCAGCTGGGGGGACACCACAGATACGCAGTATTTT. It codes for CASSWGDTTDTQYF.

This clonotype was observed a few times. This sequence joins TRBV9 and TRBJ2-1; D possibly corresponds to TRBD2 (6 bases). CDR1 is SGDLS, CDR2 YYNGEE, per germline. The V end was cut by 3 bases, the J end by 2 bases, with 18 bases between. The CDR3 is 17 residues long. CDR3 sequence: CASSGITVGGTYNEQFF. The CDR3 region has the DNA TGTGCCAGCAGCGGCATAACGGTCGGCGGGACCTACAATGAGCAGTTCTTC.

This clonotype was recorded at least ten times. The chain combines TRBV20-1 with TRBJ2-3; TRBD2 aligns across 13 bases. The V segment lost 1 base and the J segment 7 bases; nucleotides outside the gene matches: 5. The germline V gene has CDR1 DFQATT and CDR2 SNEGSKA (reference sequence). The CDR3 length is 15 residues. The CDR3: CSARVPGLAGYTQYF. In DNA, the CDR3 is TGCAGTGCTAGAGTCCCGGGACTAGCGGGGTATACGCAGTATTTT.

This sequence joins TRBV7-9 and TRBJ1-2, with unresolved D. The CDR3 covers 12 residues. The V and J ends lost 3 bases and 5 bases respectively, with 7 bases between them. Germline CDR1 and CDR2: SEHNR and FQNEAQ (reference sequence). The CDR3 DNA reads as TGTGCCAGCAGCTTTCTCGGGTATGGCTACACCTTC. It translates to CASSFLGYGYTF.

The chain uses TRBV20-1 and TRBJ2-1; 7 bases map to TRBD2. Germline CDR1 is DFQATT and CDR2 is SNEGSKA (reference sequence). CDR3 size: 15 residues. The J segment lost 10 bases and the V segment lost 1 base, leaving 13 bases of the junction unmatched. CDR3 coding DNA: TGCAGTGCTAGAGTTGGGCGGGGGACTTTTGAGGAGCAGTTCTTC. Its protein product is CSARVGRGTFEEQFF.

The gene calls are TRBV7-7 and TRBJ2-4; D may be TRBD2 (6 bases). The closer fit of TRBJ2-7 to the DNA end suggests the J call may be wrong. CDR3 size: 13 residues. CDR1 and CDR2 (germline): SSHAT, FNYEAQ (reference sequence). CDR3 DNA sequence: TGTGCCAGCAGCCCGGGAGCTGTTGGCGAGCAGTACTTC. Its translation is CASSPGAVGEQYF.

The chain recombines TRBV6-2 or TRBV6-3 with TRBJ1-2; D gene unclear. The germline V gene encodes CDR1 MNHEY and CDR2 SVGEGT. The CDR3 is 12 residues long. V shed 0 bases and J shed 2 bases, with 1 base lying between them. The CDR3 DNA reads as TGTGCCAGCAGTTACTCGAACTATGGCTACACCTTC. Its protein is CASSYSNYGYTF.

The chain links TRBV10-3 to TRBJ2-7; D possibly corresponds to TRBD1 (6 bases). Germline assignment: CDR1 ENHRY and CDR2 SYGVKD. Trimming stripped 3 bases from V and 7 bases from J, with 13 bases between. This CDR3 spans 13 amino acids. The CDR3 region has the DNA TGTGCCATCAGTGACCATGGGGGCCCAGAGCAGTACTTC. As protein: CAISDHGGPEQYF.

The chain has TRBV12-3 or TRBV12-4 and TRBJ1-4, with D possibly matching TRBD1 (6 bases). Trimming shortened V by 5 bases and J by 7 bases, and 17 bases separated the two germline ends. This CDR3 is built from 15 residues. The CDR3 protein is CASSPGEKGFEKLFF. The DNA for the CDR3 is TGTGCCAGCAGTCCAGGGGAGAAGGGGTTTGAAAAACTGTTTTTT.

The rearrangement links TRBV6-6 to TRBJ2-4, with D perhaps TRBD2 (6 bases). The J call may not be correct, given that the DNA end is closer to TRBJ2-7. CDR1 and CDR2 from the germline V gene are MNHNY and SVGAGI (reference sequence). The CDR3 runs 13 residues. The CDR3 coding sequence is TGTGCCAGCAGTGACCCACGGGGGATCGAGCAGTACTTC. This codes for CASSDPRGIEQYF.

As concerns this clonotype: Sequence at one end of the junction differs from germline and may be a read error. The J gene is TRBJ2-1, the V gene TRBV20-1; D may be TRBD1 or TRBD2 (5 bases each). CDR1 is DFQATT and CDR2 is SNEGSKA in the germline V gene (reference sequence). The CDR3 is 15 amino acids. The CDR3 loop is CSASEGDLGINERFF. CDR3 coding DNA: TGCAGTGCTAGTGAAGGGGACCTCGGAATCAATGAGCGGTTCTTC.

The rearrangement links TRBV7-2 to TRBJ2-5; tentative D call: TRBD1 (5 bases). CDR1 SGHTA and CDR2 FQGNSA come from the germline V gene. V was clipped by 1 base and J by 2 bases, with 8 bases between them. This CDR3 spans 14 amino acids. The CDR3 nucleotides are TGTGCCAGCAGCTTAGATACAGGTCAAGAGACCCAGTACTTC. Protein: CASSLDTGQETQYF.

This clonotype was detected many times. Germline and junction disagree at one end, which may indicate a read error. The V gene is TRBV5-1, the J gene TRBJ2-7, with 7 bases lining up with TRBD1. This CDR3 contains 13 residues. CDR1 is SGHRS, CDR2 YFSETQ, per germline. The chain's CDR3 is CASSLEQGYEQYF. The CDR3 DNA reads as TGTGCCAGCAGTTTGGAACAGGGGTACGAGCAGTACTTC.

The DNA of the CDR3 is TGTGCCAGCAGCCAAGAGGGTAGCCTCTACAATGAGCAGTTCTTC. Its translation: CASSQEGSLYNEQFF. This sequence joins TRBV4-2 and TRBJ2-1; D is ambiguous. The CDR3 is 15 amino acids. Germline CDR1 and CDR2: LGHNA and YNFKEQ. The germline V and J ends were trimmed by 0 bases and 3 bases, with 9 bases remaining between them.

V is TRBV7-9 and J is TRBJ2-1; D may be TRBD1 (5 bases). The CDR3 has 12 residues. V was clipped by 0 bases and J by 9 bases, with 6 bases between them. Germline values: CDR1 SEHNR, CDR2 FQNEAQ (reference sequence). This CDR3 is CASSLARGEQFF. The CDR3 DNA reads TGTGCCAGCAGCTTAGCTAGGGGTGAGCAGTTCTTC.